The 8 T cell receptor beta chains below come from one sample, sequenced in a study of cytomegalovirus exposure and HLA in healthy donors. Only in-frame clones appear in the TCRdb table, and some are missing; sequencing was by immunoSEQ multiplex PCR. The sample carries about 110,000 clones, about 94% recorded once. The source material was PBMCs. The receptor source for this set is a woman under 30 in good health and CMV-seronegative.

This clone was recorded only once. The rearrangement links TRBV21-1 to TRBJ2-3; the table assigns TRBD2, which was not confirmed against the DNA. TRBV21-1 is a pseudogene locus. CDR3 length: 17 residues. This chain's CDR3 is CASSKAERGGVGDTQYF. CDR3 bases: TGTGCCAGCAGCAAAGCGGAGCGGGGGGGCGTGGGAGATACGCAGTATTTT.

The chain combines TRBV7-9 with TRBJ1-2; D remains ambiguous. Trimming took off 6 bases at V and 3 bases at J, with 14 bases between the two ends. This CDR3 is 14 amino acids long. The germline gives CDR1 SEHNR, CDR2 FQNEAQ (reference sequence). The CDR3: CASRDMGRDYGYTF. The CDR3 region has the DNA TGTGCCAGCAGGGATATGGGGAGAGACTATGGCTACACCTTC.

The chain employs TRBV9 and TRBJ2-2; 8 bases align to TRBD2. From germline, CDR1 is SGDLS and CDR2 YYNGEE. V dropped 0 bases and J dropped 2; count of bases not matched to a gene: 6. The CDR3 totals 17 residues. The CDR3 DNA follows: TGTGCCAGCAGCGTAGCGGCGGGGGGAGAAAACACCGGGGAGCTGTTTTTT. It specifies CASSVAAGGENTGELFF.

The chain employs TRBV19 and TRBJ2-1; maybe TRBD2 (5 bases). Trimming took 5 bases from V and 0 from J, leaving 14 bases between them. Germline V CDR1 and CDR2: LNHDA, SQIVND (reference sequence). This CDR3 has 16 amino acids. The CDR3 DNA follows: TGTGCCAGTAGTGTCGGACTCCGCCGCTCCTACAATGAGCAGTTCTTC. Translating gives CASSVGLRRSYNEQFF.

The CDR3 nucleotides are TGTGCCAGCAGTTTGGGCAATTCACCCCTCCACTTT. Its protein is CASSLGNSPLHF. V is TRBV27 and J is TRBJ1-6; D is ambiguous. CDR1 MNHEY and CDR2 SMNVEV come from the germline V gene (reference sequence). Trimming removed 3 bases at V and 7 bases at J, with 4 bases between. The CDR3 covers 12 residues.

The chain couples TRBV7-9 to TRBJ1-1; 8 nucleotides align to TRBD1. V was pared by 5 bases and J by 5 bases, with 7 bases of the junction left unmatched. Germline V gives CDR1 SEHNR, CDR2 FQNEAQ (reference sequence). The CDR3 loop spans 14 amino acids. DNA of the CDR3: TGTGCCAGCAGCCGAGACAGGGGTCATACTGAAGCTTTCTTT. Protein: CASSRDRGHTEAFF.

This clone was seen only once. The rearrangement joins TRBV5-1 to TRBJ1-1; D may be TRBD1 (5 bases). This CDR3 contains 11 residues. The germline CDR1 and CDR2 sequences are SGHRS and YFSETQ. V was pared by 7 bases and J by 5 bases, with 9 bases between. CDR3 nucleotides: TGCGCCAGCTGGGGGGAGACTGAAGCTTTCTTT. This encodes CASWGETEAFF.

The chain is built from TRBV7-9 and TRBJ2-7; D is possibly TRBD1 (6 bases). Germline assignment: CDR1 SEHNR and CDR2 FQNEAQ (reference sequence). CDR3 length equals 15 residues. V shed 5 bases and J shed 5 bases, with 19 bases lying between them. CDR3 DNA sequence: TGTGCCAGCAGCCTCCCGGCAGGGACACCTCACGAGCAGTACTTC. Protein: CASSLPAGTPHEQYF.